These T cell receptor beta chains were read from a single sample in a study of blood T cells in healthy people across ages. TCRdb used MiXCR to reprocess the 5' RACE reads, holding one entry per CDR3 protein. Found here are about 930,000 distinct CDR3 sequences, 25% to 35% of them singletons; the top ten hold about 10%. These records were also assigned to another study, of T cells of mothers and their children.

Sequencing was performed on blood. The origin of the receptors is a woman aged 40 to 50 in good health. The CDR3 runs from the conserved cysteine through the conserved F or W. Fields, in order: CDR3 DNA, CDR3 protein, CDR3 length, clone size, J gene, D gene, V gene. D genes are given only for firm matches. Not all rows give a size; the values are once, few, many and, for expanded clones, a class.

DNA: TGTGCCAGCAGTCCTAGCGGGGGGCCGAGGGATGAGCAGTTCTTC
CDR3: CASSPSGGPRDEQFF
length: 15
size: NA
J: TRBJ2-1
D: TRBD2
V: TRBV28

DNA: TGTGCCAGCAGCTTTAACAGGGGGGTGAACACTGAAGCTTTCTTT
CDR3: CASSFNRGVNTEAFF
length: 15
size: few
J: TRBJ1-1
D: TRBD1
V: TRBV7-2

DNA: TGCGCCAGCAGCTTGGAAGGGGGGGGTCCTGGCTACACCTTC
CDR3: CASSLEGGGPGYTF
length: 14
size: few
J: TRBJ1-2
D: NA
V: TRBV5-1

DNA: TGTGCCAGCAGCTTAGGGGAGGGCGCGGGCGTACAAGAGACCCAGTACTTC
CDR3: CASSLGEGAGVQETQYF
length: 17
size: many
J: TRBJ2-5
D: TRBD2
V: TRBV7-9

DNA: TGTGCCAGCAGTCGACAGGGGTTCCCACAGGTCGGTCAGCCCCAGCATTTT
CDR3: CASSRQGFPQVGQPQHF
length: 17
size: NA
J: TRBJ1-5
D: TRBD1
V: TRBV12-3/TRBV12-4

DNA: TGCGCCAGCAGCCTCCTGGGAGGGACCGCGCAAGAGACCCAGTACTTC
CDR3: CASSLLGGTAQETQYF
length: 16
size: NA
J: TRBJ2-5
D: TRBD2
V: TRBV4-1

DNA: TGCAGTGCTAGACTATTGGAGTACGAGCAGTACTTC
CDR3: CSARLLEYEQYF
length: 12
size: NA
J: TRBJ2-7
D: NA
V: TRBV20-1

DNA: TGTGCCAGCAAACGGCTGGGCCGCTCCTACGAGCAGTACTTC
CDR3: CASKRLGRSYEQYF
length: 14
size: few
J: TRBJ2-7
D: NA
V: TRBV12-3/TRBV12-4

DNA: TGTGCCAGCAACCTGGGACTAGCGGGGCAGACCCAGTACTTC
CDR3: CASNLGLAGQTQYF
length: 14
size: few
J: TRBJ2-5
D: TRBD2
V: TRBV7-8

DNA: TGTGCCAGCAGCTTACCACAGGGCTTTGGTGTTGGGTACACCTTC
CDR3: CASSLPQGFGVGYTF
length: 15
size: NA
J: TRBJ1-2
D: NA
V: TRBV28

DNA: TGCGCCAGCAGCCGAGGAGGGGCAGAAGAGACCCAGTACTTC
CDR3: CASSRGGAEETQYF
length: 14
size: few
J: TRBJ2-5
D: NA
V: TRBV4-3

DNA: TGTGCCAGCAGTGATCAGGGGACAGACACAGATACGCAGTATTTT
CDR3: CASSDQGTDTDTQYF
length: 15
size: NA
J: TRBJ2-3
D: TRBD1
V: TRBV2

DNA: TGTGCCAGCTCACCAGCAGGGGCCGCCGAGACCCAGTACTTC
CDR3: CASSPAGAAETQYF
length: 14
size: few
J: TRBJ2-5
D: NA
V: TRBV18

DNA: TGCGCCAGCGGCTTGCACAGCACAACCTACGAGCAGTACTTC
CDR3: CASGLHSTTYEQYF
length: 14
size: NA
J: TRBJ2-7
D: NA
V: TRBV5-1

DNA: TGTGCCAGCAGTTACGAGGGAAATTCACCCCTCCACTTT
CDR3: CASSYEGNSPLHF
length: 13
size: few
J: TRBJ1-6
D: NA
V: TRBV6-2/TRBV6-3

DNA: TGTGCCAGCAGCCTCCGACAGGGCCGGAGCTCCTACAATGAGCAGTTCTTC
CDR3: CASSLRQGRSSYNEQFF
length: 17
size: NA
J: TRBJ2-1
D: TRBD1
V: TRBV9

DNA: TGTGCCAGCGACGACCCGGGACAGGGCTACGAGCAGTACTTC
CDR3: CASDDPGQGYEQYF
length: 14
size: many
J: TRBJ2-7
D: TRBD1
V: TRBV28

DNA: TGTGCCAGCAGTTCTTGCAACGTCCTGACTTTC
CDR3: CASSSCNVLTF
length: 11
size: NA
J: TRBJ2-6
D: NA
V: TRBV6-6

DNA: TGTGCCAGCCGGCCCGGGGGTAGGAATCAGCCCCAGCATTTT
CDR3: CASRPGGRNQPQHF
length: 14
size: few
J: TRBJ1-5
D: NA
V: TRBV12-3/TRBV12-4

DNA: TGTGCCAGCAGCTTAACTGGTTCTCGCAATGCGCAGTTCTTC
CDR3: CASSLTGSRNAQFF
length: 14
size: few
J: TRBJ2-1
D: NA
V: TRBV7-3

DNA: TGTGCCAGCAGCTTAACGTCCGGCGAACCCTATGGCTACACCTTC
CDR3: CASSLTSGEPYGYTF
length: 15
size: NA
J: TRBJ1-2
D: NA
V: TRBV7-3

DNA: TGCAGCGTTGAAGACAGTCACTATGGCTACACCTTC
CDR3: CSVEDSHYGYTF
length: 12
size: few
J: TRBJ1-2
D: NA
V: TRBV29-1

DNA: TGTGCCAGCAGCTTGTGGGGTCCCGACACTGAAGCTTTCTTT
CDR3: CASSLWGPDTEAFF
length: 14
size: NA
J: TRBJ1-1
D: NA
V: TRBV5-5

DNA: TGCGCCAGCAGCCAAGAGGTTCTAGGGGGCGGGACTGAAGCTTTCTTT
CDR3: CASSQEVLGGGTEAFF
length: 16
size: NA
J: TRBJ1-1
D: TRBD1
V: TRBV4-3

DNA: TGCGCCAGCGATCCAGGGGGCGGGTCCAATGAGCAGTTCTTC
CDR3: CASDPGGGSNEQFF
length: 14
size: few
J: TRBJ2-1
D: TRBD1
V: TRBV5-1

DNA: TGTGCCAGCAGTGCGGGGACGGCCGCTCCACCCCTCCACTTT
CDR3: CASSAGTAAPPLHF
length: 14
size: NA
J: TRBJ1-6
D: NA
V: TRBV12-3/TRBV12-4

DNA: TGTGCCAGCAATGGCAGAAACAATGAGCAGTTCTTC
CDR3: CASNGRNNEQFF
length: 12
size: few
J: TRBJ2-1
D: NA
V: TRBV6-6

DNA: TGTGCCAGCAGTCCCTGGAAAGGAGCGAGGATTGAAGCTTTCTTT
CDR3: CASSPWKGARIEAFF
length: 15
size: few
J: TRBJ1-1
D: NA
V: TRBV12-3/TRBV12-4

DNA: TGCAGTGCTAGAGATGATCGCGGCCGCCGCCAAGAGACCCAGTACTTC
CDR3: CSARDDRGRRQETQYF
length: 16
size: NA
J: TRBJ2-5
D: NA
V: TRBV20-1

DNA: TGTGCCACCAGTGACAATCAGGGCGGGGAGCAGTACTTC
CDR3: CATSDNQGGEQYF
length: 13
size: many
J: TRBJ2-7
D: NA
V: TRBV24-1

DNA: TGTGCCAGCAGTCCGGACAGACTCTATGGCTACACCTTC
CDR3: CASSPDRLYGYTF
length: 13
size: many
J: TRBJ1-2
D: NA
V: TRBV27

DNA: TGTGCCAGCAGCCAAGATCGTAGCGGGGTTTACAATGAGCAGTTCTTC
CDR3: CASSQDRSGVYNEQFF
length: 16
size: many
J: TRBJ2-1
D: TRBD2
V: TRBV4-2

DNA: TGCGCCGGCAGCTTGGGGGGCTTTCAAGAGACCCAGTACTTC
CDR3: CAGSLGGFQETQYF
length: 14
size: NA
J: TRBJ2-5
D: NA
V: TRBV5-1

DNA: TGTGCCAGCAGTTCCGTGAAGTATGAGCAGTTCTTC
CDR3: CASSSVKYEQFF
length: 12
size: many
J: TRBJ2-1
D: NA
V: TRBV28

DNA: TGCAGTGCTAGAGTAGCGGGGTTCCAAGAGACCCAGTACTTC
CDR3: CSARVAGFQETQYF
length: 14
size: many
J: TRBJ2-5
D: TRBD2
V: TRBV20-1

DNA: TGTGCCACCAGTGATTCCCCAGGGTCGCTCGGCTACACCTTC
CDR3: CATSDSPGSLGYTF
length: 14
size: NA
J: TRBJ1-2
D: NA
V: TRBV24-1

DNA: TGTGCCAGCAGCCTAACCCGGGGTCCAGATACGCAGTATTTT
CDR3: CASSLTRGPDTQYF
length: 14
size: many
J: TRBJ2-3
D: NA
V: TRBV12-3/TRBV12-4

DNA: TGCAGTGCTAGAGGGGGGGGCAGGGAGGGATATAGCAATCAGCCCCAGCATTTT
CDR3: CSARGGGREGYSNQPQHF
length: 18
size: few
J: TRBJ1-5
D: NA
V: TRBV20-1

DNA: TGTGCCAGCAGAGGGACGGGCGGAGAGGGAGATACGCAGTATTTT
CDR3: CASRGTGGEGDTQYF
length: 15
size: once
J: TRBJ2-3
D: NA
V: TRBV9

DNA: TGTGCCAGCAGTCCCGATAGCGATATTGCCTACGAGCAGTACTTC
CDR3: CASSPDSDIAYEQYF
length: 15
size: many
J: TRBJ2-7
D: NA
V: TRBV12-3/TRBV12-4

DNA: TGTGCCAGCGGACCATCCCGGGGGAATGAAAAACTGTTTTTT
CDR3: CASGPSRGNEKLFF
length: 14
size: NA
J: TRBJ1-4
D: NA
V: TRBV28

DNA: TGTGCCAGCAGCTTGGTAAAGGTCTCCTACGAGCAGTACTTC
CDR3: CASSLVKVSYEQYF
length: 14
size: NA
J: TRBJ2-7
D: NA
V: TRBV5-6

DNA: TGTGCCAGCAGCTTAAGTTTGTGGGACAGGGGCTACGAGCAGTACTTC
CDR3: CASSLSLWDRGYEQYF
length: 16
size: many
J: TRBJ2-7
D: TRBD1
V: TRBV7-9

DNA: TGTGCCAGCAGTAGGGGACTAGCCGATAGCACAGATACGCAGTATTTT
CDR3: CASSRGLADSTDTQYF
length: 16
size: NA
J: TRBJ2-3
D: TRBD2
V: TRBV6-2/TRBV6-3

DNA: TGCGCCAGCAGCTTTACCGGGGAAAAACTGTTTTTT
CDR3: CASSFTGEKLFF
length: 12
size: NA
J: TRBJ1-4
D: NA
V: TRBV5-1

DNA: TGTGCCATCAGTGTAGGTGGGGCAGAAAACTATGGCTACACCTTC
CDR3: CAISVGGAENYGYTF
length: 15
size: NA
J: TRBJ1-2
D: NA
V: TRBV10-3